Following are 11 T cell receptor beta chains from one sample sequenced in a study of T-cell memory formation after mild COVID-19. Each CDR3 protein is one row after TCRdb ran MiXCR on the 5' RACE reads. The sample yields under 400,000 distinct CDR3 sequences, 20% to 25% seen once. Sequencing input: PBMCs or a T cell subset sorted from them (not recorded which). These receptor sequences come from an adult woman who had mild COVID-19 (a few samples of this study predate the infection). Cell type and time point are not known.

J is TRBJ1-4 and V is TRBV3-1; a possible D gene is TRBD1 (5 bases). Trimming cost V 0 bases and J 4 bases, with 12 bases left between them. This CDR3 has 16 residues. Germline V gives CDR1 LGHDT, CDR2 YNNKEL (reference sequence). Here the CDR3 DNA reads TGTGCCAGCAGCCAAGACTATGGACAACATAATGAAAAACTGTTTTTT. This sequence encodes CASSQDYGQHNEKLFF.

In its sample, this clonotype was seen a few times. V gene TRBV3-1 combines with J gene TRBJ1-1, with 10 bases identical to TRBD1. CDR1 LGHDT and CDR2 YNNKEL come from the germline V gene (reference sequence). This CDR3 region has 15 residues. The J segment lost 7 bases and the V segment lost 5 bases, leaving 10 bases of the junction unmatched. The CDR3 spells CASSAPGQGLHEAFF. In DNA, the CDR3 is TGTGCCAGCAGCGCACCGGGACAGGGGTTACATGAAGCTTTCTTT.

This clonotype was seen only a few times. The chain employs TRBV7-9 and TRBJ1-1, with D possibly TRBD1 on 6 matching bases. V was shortened by 2 bases and J by 1 base, with 8 bases between the two germline ends. The length of the CDR3 is 14 residues. CDR1 and CDR2 (germline): SEHNR, FQNEAQ (reference sequence). This CDR3 is CASSLSQGNTEAFF. CDR3 coding DNA: TGTGCCAGCAGCTTATCACAGGGGAACACTGAAGCTTTCTTT.

The chain joins TRBV10-2 to TRBJ2-7, with a weak D call TRBD1 (6 bases). Trimming pared 8 bases from V and 0 bases from J, leaving 11 bases between. This CDR3 has 13 amino acids. Per the germline V gene, CDR1 is WSHSY and CDR2 is SAAADI. In nucleotides, the CDR3 is TGCGCCAGCGAGCAGGGGCACTCCTACGAGCAGTACTTC. This translates into CASEQGHSYEQYF.

J is TRBJ2-3 and V is TRBV4-1; 9 positions match TRBD2. Trimming cost V 2 bases and J 1 base; bases outside gene matches: 16. The germline CDR1 and CDR2 sequences are MGHRA and YSYEKL. The CDR3 loop spans 20 amino acids. The CDR3 loop reads CASSQYPVGGGVTGTDTQYF. The CDR3 region has the DNA TGCGCCAGCAGCCAATACCCTGTCGGCGGGGGGGTTACCGGCACAGATACGCAGTATTTT.

This clonotype showed up just a few times. The rearrangement links TRBV3-1 to TRBJ2-3; D not certain. Trimming took 1 base from V and 4 from J, leaving 9 bases between them. The CDR3 has 14 amino acids. Germline V gives CDR1 LGHDT, CDR2 YNNKEL (reference sequence). As DNA, the CDR3 is TGTGCCAGCAGCCAAGTCCAAGCTGCAGATACGCAGTATTTT. It is translated as CASSQVQAADTQYF.

This chain connects TRBV7-3 to TRBJ2-3; unclear D gene. This CDR3 is 15 amino acids long. Trimming shortened V by 2 bases and J by 0 bases, and 9 bases separated the two germline ends. Germline V gene data show CDR1 as SGHTA and CDR2 as FQGTGA. The chain's CDR3 is CASSLSAASTDTQYF. The CDR3, as DNA: TGTGCCAGCAGCTTATCCGCCGCTAGCACAGATACGCAGTATTTT.

The gene calls are TRBV5-1 and TRBJ2-3; D may be TRBD2 (6 bases). This CDR3 has 18 residues. V lost 0 bases, J lost 2 bases, and 19 bases lay in between. Looked up from germline, CDR1 is SGHRS and CDR2 is YFSETQ. CDR3 residues: CASSLAPERRGTTDTQYF. The DNA for the CDR3 is TGCGCCAGCAGCTTGGCCCCAGAGAGGCGGGGCACCACAGATACGCAGTATTTT.

This clonotype was counted a few times. The chain links TRBV10-3 to TRBJ1-6, with D possibly being TRBD1 (6 bases). The CDR3 is 15 amino acids. Trimming shortened V by 0 bases and J by 9 bases, and 12 bases separated the two germline ends. Per germline, CDR1 ENHRY and CDR2 SYGVKD. The CDR3, as DNA: TGTGCCATCAGTGAGTCGCCACAGGGAGGTTCACCCCTCCACTTT. It is translated as CAISESPQGGSPLHF.

This chain joins TRBV20-1 and TRBJ2-4; D may be TRBD2 (5 bases). Trimming pared 2 bases from V and 8 bases from J, leaving 10 bases between. Germline assignment: CDR1 DFQATT and CDR2 SNEGSKA (reference sequence). The CDR3 consists of 12 residues. CDR3 amino acids: CSARKDGDIQYF. The DNA for the CDR3 is TGCAGTGCTAGAAAGGACGGGGACATTCAGTACTTC.

This clonotype was recorded many times. V and J are TRBV7-2 and TRBJ2-3; TRBD2 aligns across 13 bases. Germline V CDR1 and CDR2: SGHTA, FQGNSA. There are 19 residues in the CDR3. V gave up 5 bases and J gave up 5 bases; unmatched junction bases: 16. CDR3 loop: CASSIGLAGVFFHGDTQYF. CDR3 nucleotides: TGTGCCAGCAGCATAGGACTAGCGGGGGTTTTTTTCCATGGAGATACGCAGTATTTT.